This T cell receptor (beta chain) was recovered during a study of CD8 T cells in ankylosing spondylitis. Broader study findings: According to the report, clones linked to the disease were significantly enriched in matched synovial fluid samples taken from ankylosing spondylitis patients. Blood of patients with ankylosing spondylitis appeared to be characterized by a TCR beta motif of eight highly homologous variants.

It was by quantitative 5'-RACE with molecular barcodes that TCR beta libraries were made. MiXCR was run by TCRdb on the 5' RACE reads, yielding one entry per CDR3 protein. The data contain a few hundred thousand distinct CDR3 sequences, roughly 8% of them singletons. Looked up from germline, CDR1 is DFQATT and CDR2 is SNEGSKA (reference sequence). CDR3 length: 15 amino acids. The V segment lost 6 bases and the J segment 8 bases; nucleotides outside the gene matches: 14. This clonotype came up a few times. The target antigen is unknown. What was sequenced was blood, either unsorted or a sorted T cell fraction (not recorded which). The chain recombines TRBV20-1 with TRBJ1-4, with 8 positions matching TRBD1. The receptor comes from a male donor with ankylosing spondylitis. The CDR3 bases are TGCAGTGCCCCCCGGGGCGGCACAGGGGGGGAAAAACTGTTTTTT. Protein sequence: CSAPRGGTGGEKLFF.